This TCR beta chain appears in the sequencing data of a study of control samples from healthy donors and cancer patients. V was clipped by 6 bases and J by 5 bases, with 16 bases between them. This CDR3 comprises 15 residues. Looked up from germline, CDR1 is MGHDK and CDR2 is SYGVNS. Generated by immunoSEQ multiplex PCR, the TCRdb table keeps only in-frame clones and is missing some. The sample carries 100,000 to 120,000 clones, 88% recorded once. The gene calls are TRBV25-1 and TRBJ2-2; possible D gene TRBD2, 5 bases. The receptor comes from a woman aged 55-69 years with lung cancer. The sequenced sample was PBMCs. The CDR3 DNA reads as TGTGCCAGCAGAGAAACAACTAGGTTAACCGGGGAGCTGTTTTTT. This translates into CASRETTRLTGELFF.